One and the same sample provided the 13 T cell receptor beta chains below, sequenced in a study of blood T cell repertoires in COVID-19. Generated by immunoSEQ multiplex PCR, the TCRdb table keeps only in-frame clones and is missing some. In the table there are roughly 160,000 clones, roughly 80% of which are singletons. Sequenced: PBMCs or T cells enriched from blood (not recorded which). Receptors originate from a man between 50 and 59 years old who had recovered from COVID-19.

The V gene is TRBV19, the J gene TRBJ1-2; 8 nucleotides match TRBD1. Germline V gene data show CDR1 as LNHDA and CDR2 as SQIVND (reference sequence). V trimming: 6 bases; J trimming: 3 bases; junction bases outside the gene matches: 6. The CDR3 spans 14 residues. CDR3 bases: TGTGCCAGTAGGTCATCACAGGGGGACTATGGCTACACCTTC. Translation: CASRSSQGDYGYTF.

This sequence joins TRBV28 and TRBJ2-1, with 9 bases matching TRBD2. Germline loops: CDR1 MDHEN, CDR2 SYDVKM. V gave up 7 bases and J gave up 8 bases; unmatched junction bases: 9. The CDR3 contains 14 residues. CDR3 nucleotides: TGTGCCAGCATCCCTAGCGGGGTGGGGGATGAGCAGTTCTTC. Translating it yields CASIPSGVGDEQFF. Full variable domain (remainder filled in from reference TRBV28 and TRBJ2-1): DVKVTQSSRYLVKRTGEKVFLECVQDMDHENMFWYRQDPGLGLRLIYFSYDVKMKEKGDIPEGYSVSREKKERFSLILESASTNQTSMYLCASIPSGVGDEQFFGPGTRLTVL.

The chain has TRBV19 and TRBJ2-1, with 8 positions matching TRBD2. The CDR3 is 14 amino acids. CDR1 and CDR2 from the germline V gene are LNHDA and SQIVND (reference sequence). V shed 4 bases and J 8 bases; nucleotides not matched to a gene: 7. The CDR3 bases are TGTGCCAGTAGTAAACGGGAGGGGGTCGATGAGCAGTTCTTC. Its protein is CASSKREGVDEQFF.

This clone was counted between two and nine times. J is TRBJ1-2 and V is TRBV29-1; 8 bases are a match to TRBD1. Germline loops: CDR1 SQVTM, CDR2 ANQGSEA. This CDR3 has 12 amino acids. After removal of 7 bases from V and 3 bases from J, the junction contained 4 bases not matched to a gene. CDR3 loop: CSGGQEHYGYTF. The CDR3 DNA reads TGCAGCGGGGGACAGGAACACTATGGCTACACCTTC.

V and J are TRBV9 and TRBJ1-3; 9 nucleotides align to TRBD1. The germline V gene has CDR1 SGDLS and CDR2 YYNGEE. CDR3 length equals 18 residues. Trimming cost V 0 bases and J 4 bases; bases outside gene matches: 11. The CDR3 coding sequence is TGTGCCAGCAGCGTAGAGCTTGGAGGACAGGGGTTAGGAAACACCATATATTTT. It yields the protein CASSVELGGQGLGNTIYF.

The chain carries TRBV5-1 and TRBJ2-3; 10 bases are shared with TRBD2. This CDR3 comprises 16 residues. V was clipped by 4 bases and J by 5 bases; unmatched bases: 10. The germline V gene encodes CDR1 SGHRS and CDR2 YFSETQ. The DNA of the CDR3 is TGCGCCAGCAGCGCGGACAGCGGGAGGGCCCAAGATACGCAGTATTTT. Translated: CASSADSGRAQDTQYF.

This clone has a handful of counts. The chain links TRBV10-3 to TRBJ1-1, with D maybe TRBD1 (5 bases). The CDR3 extends over 13 amino acids. V was cut by 5 bases and J by 5 bases, with 12 bases left in between. The germline V gene encodes CDR1 ENHRY and CDR2 SYGVKD. The CDR3: CAISFGGITEAFF. The CDR3 nucleotides read TGTGCCATCAGTTTTGGGGGGATAACTGAAGCTTTCTTT.

The rearrangement uses TRBV29-1 and TRBJ2-3; 7 nucleotides line up with TRBD1. The germline V gene encodes CDR1 SQVTM and CDR2 ANQGSEA. This CDR3 is built from 15 residues. Trimming took 4 bases from V and 1 from J; bases not matched to a gene: 8. The CDR3 loop is CSVVTGVSGTDTQYF. The CDR3 region has the DNA TGCAGCGTTGTCACAGGGGTATCCGGCACAGATACGCAGTATTTT.

The J gene is TRBJ1-5, the V gene TRBV3-1 (or the pseudogene TRBV3-2), with TRBD1 as a possible D gene (5 bases). Germline V gives CDR1 LGHDT, CDR2 YNNKEL (reference sequence). Trimming cost V 4 bases and J 3 bases, with 7 bases left between them. CDR3 length: 13 residues. CDR3 sequence (DNA): TGTGCCAGCAGCCGGGGCCCCAATCAGCCCCAGCATTTT. Protein product: CASSRGPNQPQHF.

The chain carries TRBV11-3 and TRBJ2-2; 7 bases line up with TRBD1. The CDR3 spans 15 residues. V gave up 2 bases and J gave up 4 bases; unmatched junction bases: 4. Per germline, CDR1 SGHNT and CDR2 YENEEA. The CDR3 DNA reads TGTGCCAGCAGCTTAACAGGGGTCAGCACCGGGGAGCTGTTTTTT. It translates to CASSLTGVSTGELFF.

The chain employs TRBV7-9 and TRBJ1-2, with D tentatively TRBD1 (6 bases). Deletions cut 2 bases from V and 6 bases from J, with 13 bases between. This CDR3 spans 14 amino acids. Per the germline V gene, CDR1 is SEHNR and CDR2 is FQNEAQ (reference sequence). CDR3 loop: CASSLIRQDDGYTF. DNA for the CDR3: TGTGCCAGCAGCTTAATACGACAGGATGATGGCTACACCTTC.

V usage is TRBV7-9 and J usage is TRBJ1-1; D is unresolved. The CDR3 is made up of 14 amino acids. Trimming shortened V by 7 bases and J by 1 base, and 13 bases separated the two germline ends. Per germline, CDR1 SEHNR and CDR2 FQNEAQ (reference sequence). The CDR3 region is CASNPGETNTEAFF. CDR3 nucleotides: TGTGCCAGCAACCCCGGGGAGACGAACACTGAAGCTTTCTTT.

This clone appeared a few times. This chain uses TRBV5-5 with TRBJ1-1; tentative D call: TRBD1 (5 bases). The germline V and J ends were trimmed by 1 base and 3 bases, with 10 bases remaining between them. Germline lookup yields CDR1 SGHKS and CDR2 YYEKEE (reference sequence). CDR3 length: 14 residues. This CDR3 reads CASSLWEGHTEAFF. The CDR3 region has the DNA TGTGCCAGCAGCTTGTGGGAGGGGCACACTGAAGCTTTCTTT. Combining the CDR3 with reference TRBV5-5 and TRBJ1-1 gives the whole variable domain DAGVTQSPTHLIKTRGQQVTLRCSPISGHKSVSWYQQVLGQGPQFIFQYYEKEERGRGNFPDRFSARQFPNYSSELNVNALLLGDSALYLCASSLWEGHTEAFFGQGTRLTVV.